This TCR beta chain originates from a study of cytomegalovirus exposure and HLA in healthy donors (dated by TCRdb to the late 2010s). About the full investigation: An earlier analysis of roughly 500 of the donors reported approximately 260 Gb of sequence data and 95 million to 120 million unique TCR beta sequences obtained from about 180 million T cells. Of the 398 genotyped donors, approximately 80% fell in the genetic ancestry cluster associated with self-reported Caucasian donors. A later genetic analysis used genome-wide SNP genotypes for about 60% of the roughly 670 donors, treating that subset as a discovery cohort. Rather than using new phenotypic data, the later analysis identified candidate immune exposures from TCR beta sequences and from how often those sequences occurred across donors. All discovery cohort repertoires had been generated using a single sequencing platform. In a later analysis, previously published TCR beta repertoires from several hundred donors were re-analyzed and high-resolution HLA genotyping was added so that TCR occurrence patterns could be studied. Across about 370 genotyped donors of the cohort, an average of roughly 250,000 unique TCR beta nucleotide sequences per donor were sequenced, and 15% to 20% of those sequences were non-productive. Class I and class II HLA loci were covered by the typing at four-digit resolution. An early release covering approximately 600 HLA-typed donors comprised 300 to 350 gigabases of sequencing data and 65 million to 100 million unique TCR sequences. The study used immunosequencing to profile the T cell repertoires of around 600 subjects and linked those repertoires to cytomegalovirus serostatus. The study combined high-throughput TCR immunosequencing, statistical association of individual TCRs with disease status, and machine learning to predict cytomegalovirus infection status. A separate validation cohort of 90 to 150 different subjects was used in addition to the 666-subject first cohort. A few DR-DQ haplotypes were treated as single units for association and clustering because of strong linkage in the cohort. Donor age, sex, ethnicity and CMV serostatus were collected together with the repertoire data. To decide whether each TCR beta V gene segment behaved as functional or pseudogenic, an earlier analysis of some 570 of the donors relied on high-throughput TCR beta sequencing. The aim of the study was to test whether cataloging public T cell receptors could identify signatures of past pathogen exposure. The number of typed donors differed by locus: about 629-640 for A, B, C, DRB1 and DQB1; 522 for DQA1; roughly 600 for DPA1; and roughly 490 for DPB1. Results and caveats for the whole study, not just this receptor: At a false discovery rate of 0.05, a later analysis linked 16,951 TCR beta sequences to specific HLA alleles. According to a later analysis, TCR association rates differed among HLA loci, with DRB1 alleles showing the most associated TCRs and HLA-C alleles showing the fewest. The cohort was sequenced for TCR beta chains only, and without alpha or paired-chain data the features that could be detected were limited. It was suggested by the authors that the approach could potentially be generalized to other disease states and immunological phenotypes. Across donors, most TCR sequences were observed very rarely, whereas some public TCRs were present in many individuals. An association between a missense DCLRE1C variant and V-gene and J-gene trimming of TCR beta chains was found in a later genetic analysis and replicated in an independent cohort. Broadly in line with IMGT annotations, most TCR beta V segments showed up in productive rearrangements about 90% or about 30% of the time in an earlier analysis of 587 of the donors. A group of highly shared sequence variants was considered likely to be a technical artifact of the sequencing pipeline. Presence/absence analyses assumed roughly uniform sequencing depth across donors, an assumption that may not hold. In both the original and validation cohorts, the classifier was reported to diagnose cytomegalovirus status with high specificity and sensitivity. When HLA alleles, especially DR and DQ, strongly co-occurred, attributing TCR associations to individual alleles was difficult. In vitro tests confirmed that a few of the cytomegalovirus-associated TCR beta chains recognize cytomegalovirus antigens. In a later analysis, HLA-associated TCR beta chains were found to be more clonally expanded and to have lower generation probabilities than equally common non-associated chains. Several of the top co-occurrence clusters appeared to be linked to parvovirus B19, influenza, CMV and Epstein-Barr virus, according to a later analysis. The earlier analysis of 587 of the donors excluded seventeen rarely observed V segments, including chromosome 9 orphons, because counts were too low. In a later genetic analysis, fewer N-insertions in productive TCRs were reported among donors in an Asian-associated ancestry cluster than the roughly 700-donor mean. A further reported finding was that TCR beta sequences accurately predicted the HLA-A and HLA-B alleles for most subjects in the first cohort. CMV serostatus was the only immune exposure information available for the cohort. Some IMGT-functional V segments, including TRBV6-2 and TRBV6-3, could not be told apart with the 87-base-pair reads, so those segments were excluded. Because some donors lacked HLA typing at each locus, the association tests relied only on the typed subset. The study gave a list of 150 to 200 TCR beta chains associated with cytomegalovirus. Linkage disequilibrium might explain the correlated functional status among segregating V segments, but an unknown experimental factor could not be excluded. Most CMV-associated TCR beta chains appeared to be HLA-restricted in a later analysis, and the HLA associations seemed to be driven largely by CMV exposure.

The library relied on the immunoSEQ multiplex PCR assay. A mixture of 60 forward primers for TCR Vbeta segments and 13 reverse primers for TCR Jbeta segments was used in the multiplex PCR. The CDR3 region of rearranged TCR beta genes was amplified from genomic DNA with a multiplex PCR assay. On the Illumina HiSeq System, the amplified TCR beta libraries were sequenced as 87-base-pair reads. The study's processing was this. A later analysis tallied roughly 78 million unique TCR beta chains across the 610 or so repertoires, and about 10 million of those chains were shared by two or more donors. Raw reads were error-corrected and collapsed into unique sequences with a nearest-neighbor algorithm that merged closely related sequences to remove PCR and sequencing errors. CDR3 sequences were aligned to IMGT reference sequences to assign V, D and J gene segments. Each retained sequence needed at least a six-nucleotide match to both a V gene segment and a J gene segment. A rearrangement counted as productive if the CDR3 had no stop codons and remained in frame with V and J, and every other rearrangement counted as non-productive. Following IMGT convention, CDR3 was defined as the stretch from the second conserved V-encoded cysteine up to the conserved J-encoded phenylalanine. The earlier analysis of around 640 of the donors excluded sequences that lacked an unambiguous match to a single V gene segment. In an earlier analysis of 587 of the donors, V segments were called functional above 56.7% productive rearrangements and were called segregating when the between-donor standard deviation exceeded 5%. A statistical classification framework was built to diagnose cytomegalovirus status from the catalog of TCR beta chain sequences. In a later analysis, TCR nucleotide sequences were compared against IMGT/GENE-DB human TR gene sequences so that V and J genes could be assigned. In a later analysis, CDR3 sequences and most-parsimonious VDJ recombination scenarios were assigned using the TCRdist pipeline. In a later analysis, each TCR beta chain was defined by its CDR3 amino acid sequence together with its V-gene family, and reads lacking a unique V-gene family were excluded. As a way to deal with suspected cross-contamination and a sequencing artifact, a later analysis dropped roughly 620 nucleotide sequences that were highly shared and had low generation probability. For each public chain, a later analysis derived a clonal expansion index from normalized ranks of inferred template counts within each repertoire. In a later analysis, generation probabilities were computed with a VDJ recombination model fitted to out-of-frame rearrangements, and the resulting probabilities were checked against IGoR. In a later analysis, hypergeometric tests were used to score TCR-TCR, TCR-HLA and TCR-CMV co-occurrence, with a repertoire-size bias correction applied to TCR pairs. In a later analysis, false discovery rates were estimated by permuting HLA or CMV assignments 20 times. In a later analysis, co-occurring TCRs were grouped with DBSCAN, and TCRdist sequence similarity was added when clustering was performed within HLA-allele-positive subsets. For co-occurrence clustering, repertoires with fewer than 30,000 or more than 120,000 public chains were excluded, along with 4 to 6 repertoires with anomalous nucleotide sharing. Drawn from immuneACCESS, this table holds only the in-frame rearrangements with V and J called that TCRdb kept. Clones are partly lost; checked studies trace under half to an unresolved V gene and leave the rest unexplained. V and J calls and clone size follow that table, whereas D and trimming were derived from the DNA. The sample has around 170,000 clones on record, over 65% of them singletons. The leading ten clones occupy about 1.5% of the sample.

The cohort consisted of approximately 670 healthy bone marrow donors. At the time of sampling, all cohort members were nominally healthy, though unrecorded immune exposures were likely present. The donor was CMV seronegative and was included in the group of about 400 seronegative cohort members. A peripheral blood sample was collected from each donor, and TCR beta sequencing was performed on peripheral blood mononuclear cells. The Qiagen DNeasy Blood Extraction Kit was used to extract genomic DNA from the blood cell samples. On this clone: Its recognized antigen is unknown. Base qualities were left out, and no much larger clone turns up one base away.

The germline V gene specifies SGHTA as CDR1 and FQGNSA as CDR2. Ends trimmed: V by 1 base, J by 8 bases; bases unmatched to a gene: 12. The CDR3 contains 18 residues, cysteine and phenylalanine counted. Only CDR3 DNA is held: 54 bases, read in frame from base 1. This clonotype was obtained from a man younger than 35 in good health and CMV-seronegative. The chain joins TRBV7-2 to TRBJ2-1; 12 bases in the middle match TRBD2. The specimen sequenced was PBMCs. The CDR3 protein sequence reads: CASSLGILAGGSSHEQFF. The nucleotide sequence is given as TGTGCCAGCAGCTTAGGTATACTAGCGGGGGGTTCCTCGCATGAGCAGTTCTTC.